The rows below give T cell receptor beta chains drawn from one sample of a study of blood T cell repertoires in COVID-19. The protocol was immunoSEQ multiplex PCR, while the TCRdb copy is restricted to in-frame clones and leaves out a portion. Here the sample spans 250,000 to 350,000 clones, around 88% being singletons. The specimen sequenced was peripheral blood. The receptor source for this set is a woman in her 70s with COVID-19, enrolled during active disease. The CDR3 runs from the conserved cysteine through the conserved F or W. A D gene is named only where the DNA matches it firmly. Clone size is not always given. Where it is, it says once, few, many or a class for expanded clones.

j_call,d_call,clone_size,v_call,cdr3_aa,cdr3_nt
TRBJ2-7,TRBD1,NA,TRBV11-3,CASSDRTGGHEQYF,TGTGCCAGCAGCGACCGGACAGGGGGCCACGAGCAGTACTTC
TRBJ1-3,NA,NA,TRBV9,CASSVGLSGNTIYF,TGTGCCAGCAGCGTAGGACTCTCTGGAAACACCATATATTTT
TRBJ2-3,NA,NA,TRBV11-3,CASSLGCADTQYF,TGTGCCAGCAGCTTAGGATGCGCAGATACGCAGTATTTT
TRBJ1-2,TRBD1,NA,TRBV3-1/TRBV3-2,CASSQRGDRVNGYTF,TGTGCCAGCAGTCAACGCGGCGACAGGGTCAATGGCTACACCTTC
TRBJ2-2,NA,NA,TRBV7-3,CASSRWETGELFF,TGTGCCAGCAGCCGGTGGGAGACCGGGGAGCTGTTTTTT
TRBJ2-5,TRBD2,NA,TRBV28,CASSLAGGLETQYF,TGTGCCAGCAGTTTGGCGGGGGGGCTAGAGACCCAGTACTTC
TRBJ1-1,TRBD1,once,TRBV6-5,CASSRGQGAFF,TGTGCCAGCAGTAGAGGACAGGGAGCTTTCTTT
TRBJ2-7,TRBD1,NA,TRBV7-2,CASSRGQAYEQYF,TGTGCCAGCAGCAGAGGACAGGCCTACGAGCAGTACTTC
TRBJ2-5,TRBD2,NA,TRBV2,CASSLAGVQETQYF,TGTGCCAGCAGTCTCGCGGGGGTTCAAGAGACCCAGTACTTC
TRBJ1-6,NA,once,TRBV6-5,CASSYLQTGHSPLHF,TGTGCCAGCAGTTACCTTCAGACAGGCCATTCACCCCTCCACTTT
TRBJ2-3,TRBD2,NA,TRBV7-2,CASSLGMAGDSTDTQYF,TGTGCCAGCAGCTTAGGGATGGCGGGGGATAGCACAGATACGCAGTATTTT
TRBJ1-1,TRBD1,NA,TRBV5-4,CASSFLDRGNTEAFF,TGTGCCAGCAGCTTCTTGGACAGGGGGAACACTGAAGCTTTCTTT
TRBJ1-2,TRBD1,NA,TRBV7-8,CASSPRRGQGVSGYTF,TGTGCCAGCAGCCCACGAAGGGGACAGGGGGTTAGTGGCTACACCTTC
TRBJ2-3,TRBD1,NA,TRBV19,CASSKQRTGGPDTQYF,TGTGCCAGTAGTAAACAAAGAACAGGGGGCCCAGATACGCAGTATTTT
TRBJ2-3,NA,NA,TRBV24-1,CATSDLGGTTDTQYF,TGTGCCACCAGTGATTTGGGGGGCACCACAGATACGCAGTATTTT
TRBJ2-3,NA,NA,TRBV6-2/TRBV6-3,CASSARGGGPLTQYF,TGTGCCAGCAGCGCCCGAGGGGGGGGGCCTCTTACGCAGTATTTT
TRBJ2-1,NA,NA,TRBV7-2,CASSLAGGPPPDEQFF,TGTGCCAGCAGCTTAGCGGGGGGACCCCCCCCCGATGAGCAGTTCTTC
TRBJ2-5,NA,NA,TRBV1,CTSSQIGAGAREETQYF,TGCACCAGCAGCCAAATTGGAGCGGGGGCCCGGGAAGAGACCCAGTACTTC
TRBJ2-7,TRBD2,once,TRBV27,CASSLLAPIYSYEQYF,TGTGCCAGCAGTCTACTAGCGCCTATTTACTCCTACGAGCAGTACTTC
TRBJ1-3,NA,NA,TRBV21-1,CASSRGQGGNTIYF,TGTGCCAGCAGCAGGGGACAGGGGGGAAACACCATATATTTT
TRBJ1-2,NA,once,TRBV9,CASSPRQDNLYGYTF,TGTGCCAGCAGCCCCCGACAGGACAACCTCTATGGCTACACCTTC
TRBJ2-3,TRBD2,NA,TRBV7-2,CASSLTSGVSTDTQYF,TGTGCCAGCAGCCTCACTAGCGGGGTCAGCACAGATACGCAGTATTTT
TRBJ2-3,TRBD2,NA,TRBV18,CASSPRTSGGAFADTQYF,TGTGCCAGCTCACCCCGGACTAGCGGGGGGGCATTTGCAGATACGCAGTATTTT
TRBJ1-2,TRBD1,NA,TRBV28,CASSLRRGTGADGYTF,TGTGCCAGCAGTTTAAGACGGGGGACAGGGGCCGATGGCTACACCTTC
TRBJ2-2,NA,NA,TRBV6-1,CASSEQGTNTGELFF,TGTGCCAGCAGTGAACAGGGGACGAACACCGGGGAGCTGTTTTTT
TRBJ1-6,NA,once,TRBV9,CASRGSGVSPLHF,TGTGCCAGCAGGGGGTCGGGGGTATCACCCCTCCACTTT
TRBJ2-2,NA,NA,TRBV3-1/TRBV3-2,CASSLAWVNTGELFF,TGTGCCAGCAGCCTAGCTTGGGTCAACACCGGGGAGCTGTTTTTT
TRBJ1-2,TRBD1,NA,TRBV4-3,CASSQDQGAFYGYTF,TGCGCCAGCAGCCAAGACCAGGGGGCGTTCTATGGCTACACCTTC
TRBJ2-2,NA,NA,TRBV11-2,CASSPIRGANTGELFF,TGTGCCAGCAGCCCGATTAGGGGCGCGAACACCGGGGAGCTGTTTTTT
TRBJ2-4,TRBD1,NA,TRBV5-4,CASSSDRVLSKNIQYF,TGTGCCAGCAGCTCTGACAGGGTGCTATCCAAAAACATTCAGTACTTC
TRBJ2-3,TRBD2,NA,TRBV2,CASSEDSGPSTDTQYF,TGTGCCAGCAGTGAGGATAGCGGGCCAAGCACAGATACGCAGTATTTT
TRBJ1-1,TRBD1,NA,TRBV7-2,CASSKTGLNTEAFF,TGTGCCAGCAGCAAGACAGGGCTGAACACTGAAGCTTTCTTT
TRBJ1-2,TRBD1,NA,TRBV18,CASSPGGQFYGYTF,TGTGCCAGCTCACCGGGGGGACAGTTCTATGGCTACACCTTC
TRBJ1-2,TRBD1,NA,TRBV7-3,CASSPSGLGGADGYTF,TGTGCCAGCAGCCCGAGCGGGCTAGGGGGCGCGGATGGCTACACCTTC
TRBJ1-2,TRBD1,NA,TRBV9,CASSHPGQGSNYGYTF,TGTGCCAGCAGCCACCCGGGACAGGGATCGAACTATGGCTACACCTTC
TRBJ1-1,NA,NA,TRBV2,CASSPLLNTEAFF,TGTGCCAGCAGTCCCCTCCTGAACACTGAAGCTTTCTTT
TRBJ2-1,TRBD2,NA,TRBV3-1/TRBV3-2,CASSQGLAGGNEQFF,TGTGCCAGCAGCCAGGGACTAGCGGGGGGGAATGAGCAGTTCTTC
TRBJ1-5,TRBD1,NA,TRBV30,CAWSTGQGGQPQHF,TGTGCCTGGAGTACAGGACAGGGAGGGCAGCCCCAGCATTTT
TRBJ2-7,NA,NA,TRBV24-1,CATSDFPGSEQYF,TGTGCCACCAGTGATTTTCCCGGGAGCGAGCAGTACTTC
TRBJ1-2,TRBD1,NA,TRBV5-5,CASSYRDRVYGYTF,TGTGCCAGCAGCTACCGGGACAGGGTCTATGGCTACACCTTC
TRBJ2-1,TRBD2,NA,TRBV19,CATHTSGGYNEQFF,TGTGCCACACATACTAGCGGGGGATACAATGAGCAGTTCTTC
TRBJ1-1,NA,NA,TRBV6-6,CASSNQEYTEAFF,TGTGCCAGCAGCAATCAGGAATACACTGAAGCTTTCTTT
TRBJ2-7,TRBD1,NA,TRBV5-1,CASSLAEGGQQYF,TGCGCCAGCAGCTTGGCCGAAGGGGGCCAGCAGTACTTC
TRBJ1-4,TRBD1,NA,TRBV5-4,CASSLGLTGKKLFF,TGTGCCAGCAGCTTAGGGTTGACAGGGAAAAAACTGTTTTTT
TRBJ1-1,NA,NA,TRBV5-1,CASSLSWETSTEAFF,TGCGCCAGCAGCTTGTCCTGGGAGACGAGCACTGAAGCTTTCTTT
TRBJ1-1,TRBD1,once,TRBV9,CASSTGQANTEAFF,TGTGCCAGCAGCACGGGACAGGCGAACACTGAAGCTTTCTTT
TRBJ2-7,NA,NA,TRBV24-1,CATSDFPGGEQYF,TGTGCCACCAGTGATTTTCCGGGTGGCGAGCAGTACTTC
TRBJ2-7,NA,NA,TRBV28,CASSPPGSRREQYF,TGTGCCAGCAGTCCCCCGGGGAGCCGAAGGGAACAGTACTTC
TRBJ1-5,NA,NA,TRBV18,CASSPGLAGVKGNQPQHF,TGTGCCAGCTCACCCGGGTTGGCAGGGGTAAAGGGCAATCAGCCCCAGCATTTT